The 26 T cell receptor beta chains listed next were all sequenced from one sample in a study of early T cells in non-severe SARS-CoV-2 infection. TCRdb passed the 5' RACE reads through MiXCR, listing each CDR3 protein once. The table shows about 79,000 distinct CDR3 sequences, with over 10% occurring only once. Sequenced: whole blood. The receptors stem from an adult who was a healthcare worker with PCR-confirmed SARS-CoV-2 infection or an uninfected control (not recorded which).

A few counts support this clonotype. V gene TRBV5-6 combines with J gene TRBJ1-5; 7 bases map to TRBD1. The V and J ends lost 1 base and 6 bases, in that order; junction bases with no gene match: 4. Germline V gene lookup returns CDR1 SGHDT and CDR2 YYEEEE. This CDR3 region has 14 residues. This CDR3 is CASSLRGGSQPQHF. CDR3 nucleotides: TGTGCCAGCAGCTTGCGAGGGGGCAGTCAGCCCCAGCATTTT. Full variable domain (remainder filled in from reference TRBV5-6 and TRBJ1-5): DAGVTQSPTHLIKTRGQQVTLRCSPKSGHDTVSWYQQALGQGPQFIFQYYEEEERQRGNFPDRFSGHQFPNYSSELNVNALLLGDSALYLCASSLRGGSQPQHFGDGTRLSIL.

This clonotype was seen more than once but under ten times. DNA for the CDR3: TGCGCCAGCAGCCTTACAATGGTCACGGAACCAAGGGGCACCTTC. Translating it yields CASSLTMVTEPRGTF. The chain employs TRBV4-1 and TRBJ1-2, with D possibly being TRBD1 (5 bases). The germline gives CDR1 MGHRA, CDR2 YSYEKL. V lost 4 bases, J lost 13 bases, and 25 bases lay in between. The CDR3 contains 15 residues.

This clonotype was counted a few times. The chain employs TRBV7-9 and TRBJ2-7, with D unclear. This CDR3 is built from 12 residues. V shed 5 bases and J shed 6 bases, with 11 bases lying between them. The germline CDR1 and CDR2 sequences are SEHNR and FQNEAQ (reference sequence). DNA of the CDR3: TGTGCCAGCAGCCTAACAAAGGGCGAGCAGTACTTC. Protein product: CASSLTKGEQYF. Based on the CDR3 plus reference TRBV7-9 and TRBJ2-7, the full variable domain is DTGVSQNPRHKITKRGQNVTFRCDPISEHNRLYWYRQTLGQGPEFLTYFQNEAQLEKSRLLSDRFSAERPKGSFSTLEIQRTEQGDSAMYLCASSLTKGEQYFGPGTRLTVT.

This chain's CDR3 is CAWGHPSSGANVLTF. As DNA, the CDR3 is TGTGCCTGGGGACATCCTAGCTCTGGGGCCAACGTCCTGACTTTC. The chain employs TRBV30 and TRBJ2-6, with a tentative D call TRBD1 (5 bases). Between the trimmed V and J ends, which lost 5 bases and 0 bases, there was a span of 11 bases. The CDR3 spans 15 residues. Germline CDR1 GTSNPN, CDR2 SVGIG (reference sequence). Looking up the rest from reference TRBV30 and TRBJ2-6 gives the full variable domain: SQTIHQWPATLVQPVGSPLSLECTVEGTSNPNLYWYRQAAGRGLQLLFYSVGIGQISSEVPQNLSASRPQDRQFILSSKKLLLSDSGFYLCAWGHPSSGANVLTFGAGSRLTVL.

The chain combines TRBV20-1 with TRBJ2-1, with TRBD2 matching over 8 bases. Germline values: CDR1 DFQATT, CDR2 SNEGSKA (reference sequence). The J segment lost 5 bases and the V segment lost 3 bases, leaving 3 bases of the junction unmatched. CDR3 length equals 13 residues. The CDR3 reads CSASGGAHNEQFF. The CDR3 region has the DNA TGCAGTGCTAGCGGGGGGGCCCACAATGAGCAGTTCTTC.

This chain links TRBV2 with TRBJ2-3; 8 bases line up with TRBD1. This CDR3 spans 15 amino acids. J was trimmed by 4 bases and V by 6 bases; bases with no gene match: 9. Germline CDR1 and CDR2: SNHLY and FYNNEI. Here the CDR3 reads CASSSGQGPPDTQYF. In DNA, the CDR3 is TGTGCCAGCAGCTCCGGACAGGGACCCCCAGATACGCAGTATTTT.

In its sample, this clonotype was seen a few times. The rearrangement joins TRBV29-1 to TRBJ1-1; maybe TRBD1 (5 bases). CDR1 is SQVTM and CDR2 is ANQGSEA in the germline V gene. Deletions cut 6 bases from V and 4 bases from J, with 12 bases between. The CDR3 covers 12 residues. The CDR3 is CSVGVKGTEAFF. CDR3 in DNA: TGCAGCGTGGGGGTGAAGGGCACTGAAGCTTTCTTT.

This clonotype was counted between two and nine times. The chain uses TRBV7-9 and TRBJ1-1, with 8 bases matching TRBD1. J was trimmed by 4 bases and V by 5 bases; bases with no gene match: 9. Germline V gene sequence: CDR1 SEHNR, CDR2 FQNEAQ (reference sequence). This CDR3 has 15 residues. The CDR3 DNA reads as TGTGCCAGCAGCCCCGCCGGGACAGGAAGCACTGAAGCTTTCTTT. This encodes CASSPAGTGSTEAFF.

This clonotype was detected only a few times. The V and J genes are TRBV27 and TRBJ2-3; D unclear. This CDR3 region has 12 residues. Trimming shortened V by 1 base and J by 6 bases, and 5 bases separated the two germline ends. Germline V gene sequence: CDR1 MNHEY, CDR2 SMNVEV (reference sequence). CDR3 region: CASSLYRDTQYF. CDR3 nucleotides: TGTGCCAGCAGTTTATATCGGGATACGCAGTATTTT.

This clonotype was seen ten or more times. The CDR3 nucleotides are TGTGCCAGCAGTTTTTCAGACAGGGTCTATGGCTACACCTTC. Its translation is CASSFSDRVYGYTF. The V call is TRBV28, the J call TRBJ1-2, with 7 bases identical to TRBD1. There are 14 residues in the CDR3. Germline loops: CDR1 MDHEN, CDR2 SYDVKM. Losses at the gene ends were 3 bases for V and 4 bases for J; bases not matched to a gene: 5.

This clonotype has just a few counts. The CDR3 nucleotides are TGCAGTGCTCCCCTAGCGGAGTGGAGGGGGCATGAGCAGTTCTTC. Its translation: CSAPLAEWRGHEQFF. V and J are TRBV20-1 and TRBJ2-1; D could derive from TRBD1 or TRBD2 (7 bases each). V lost 5 bases and J lost 8, with 22 bases in between. The V gene's germline CDR1 is DFQATT and CDR2 SNEGSKA (reference sequence). The CDR3 runs 15 residues.

This clonotype was counted between two and nine times. The CDR3 protein is CASTPSGSTYEQYF. In DNA, the CDR3 is TGTGCCAGCACCCCCTCGGGCAGTACTTACGAGCAGTACTTC. The chain uses TRBV28 and TRBJ2-7; D unresolved. Deletions cut 7 bases from V and 4 bases from J, with 17 bases between. Germline V gene sequence: CDR1 MDHEN, CDR2 SYDVKM. The CDR3 runs to 14 residues.

The sample holds a few counts of this clonotype. V gene TRBV4-1 combines with J gene TRBJ1-1; TRBD1 agrees at 11 bases. CDR3 length equals 15 residues. Germline V lookup: CDR1 MGHRA, CDR2 YSYEKL. The ends lost 2 bases at V and 4 bases at J; junction bases unmatched: 3. DNA for the CDR3: TGCGCCAGCAGCCAAAGGACAGGGGGCGGCACTGAAGCTTTCTTT. It codes for CASSQRTGGGTEAFF.

The V and J genes are TRBV7-9 and TRBJ2-1; D is undetermined. The CDR3 consists of 11 residues. The germline V gene encodes CDR1 SEHNR and CDR2 FQNEAQ (reference sequence). Between the trimmed V and J ends, which lost 6 bases and 9 bases, there was a span of 9 bases. The CDR3 region is CASRIVREQFF. For the CDR3, the DNA is TGTGCCAGCAGAATTGTGCGTGAGCAGTTCTTC.

This clonotype was detected ten times or more. V and J are TRBV18 and TRBJ2-3; D is ambiguous. There are 13 residues in the CDR3. CDR1 KGHSH and CDR2 LQKENI come from the germline V gene. Trimming took off 6 bases at V and 4 bases at J, with 11 bases between the two ends. For the CDR3, the DNA is TGTGCCAGCTCCAGTGCGAGTGCAGATACGCAGTATTTT. This encodes CASSSASADTQYF. The complete variable domain, with remaining parts taken from reference TRBV18 and TRBJ2-3, reads NAGVMQNPRHLVRRRGQEARLRCSPMKGHSHVYWYRQLPEEGLKFMVYLQKENIIDESGMPKERFSAEFPKEGPSILRIQQVVRGDSAAYFCASSSASADTQYFGPGTRLTVL.

This clonotype was recorded many times. The gene calls are TRBV30 and TRBJ1-3; D not certain. Looked up from germline, CDR1 is GTSNPN and CDR2 is SVGIG (reference sequence). CDR3 length: 14 residues. V lost 4 bases to trimming and J lost 0 bases, with 10 bases between them. Written as DNA, the CDR3 is TGTGCCTGGAAGGTTACCTCCTCTGGAAACACCATATATTTT. Amino acids: CAWKVTSSGNTIYF.

This clonotype was recorded many times. CDR3 nucleotide sequence: TGTGCCAGCAGCCCGACTAGCGGGGGAACAGATACGCAGTATTTT. Its protein product is CASSPTSGGTDTQYF. The chain couples TRBV7-8 to TRBJ2-3; TRBD2 matches 12 bases. CDR1 and CDR2 from the germline V gene are SGHVS and FQNEAQ. CDR3 length: 15 residues. V shed 5 bases, J shed 3 bases, and the junction held 3 bases outside the gene matches.

The chain employs TRBV11-2 and TRBJ2-1; the match to TRBD2 covers 12 bases. The CDR3 has 18 amino acids. After removal of 1 base from V and 4 bases from J, the junction contained 8 bases not matched to a gene. Per the germline V gene, CDR1 is SGHAT and CDR2 is FQNNGV. The CDR3 protein is CASSLVRRTSGMYNEQFF. The CDR3 coding sequence is TGTGCCAGCAGCTTAGTAAGGAGGACTAGCGGGATGTACAATGAGCAGTTCTTC.

The rearrangement joins TRBV20-1 to TRBJ2-1; D remains ambiguous. Trimming took 4 bases from V and 14 from J, leaving 18 bases between them. CDR3 length: 12 residues. CDR1 and CDR2 (germline): DFQATT, SNEGSKA (reference sequence). DNA for the CDR3: TGCAGTGCTACCCTCGGGTCGGTGGGGAAGTTCTTC. It codes for CSATLGSVGKFF.

This clonotype was seen more than once but under ten times. This sequence joins TRBV20-1 and TRBJ1-2; D is possibly TRBD1 (5 bases). CDR3 length equals 14 residues. Germline V gene data show CDR1 as DFQATT and CDR2 as SNEGSKA (reference sequence). V was trimmed by 6 bases and J by 0 bases, leaving 14 bases between them. The CDR3 reads CSAIPGRSNYGYTF. CDR3 nucleotides: TGCAGTGCGATTCCGGGACGGTCTAACTATGGCTACACCTTC.

This chain connects TRBV7-2 to TRBJ1-6; D ambiguous. The CDR3 has 14 amino acids. The V gene lost 2 bases and the J gene lost 5 bases, with 7 bases spanning the gap. CDR1 and CDR2 (germline): SGHTA, FQGNSA. The CDR3 here is CASSLIAHNSPLHF. The CDR3 DNA is TGTGCCAGCAGCTTAATCGCCCATAATTCACCCCTCCACTTT.

This clonotype was observed a handful of times. The CDR3 reads CSVKTSGKNIQYF. In DNA form, the CDR3 reads TGCAGTGTCAAGACTAGCGGCAAAAACATTCAGTACTTC. The genes are TRBV20-1 and TRBJ2-4; 9 bases match TRBD2. Losses at the gene ends were 7 bases for V and 3 bases for J; bases not matched to a gene: 4. From germline, CDR1 is DFQATT and CDR2 SNEGSKA (reference sequence). The CDR3 extends over 13 amino acids.

The rearrangement uses TRBV29-1 and TRBJ2-1; D possibly corresponds to TRBD2 (6 bases). The CDR3 totals 14 residues. The germline V and J ends were trimmed by 8 bases and 0 bases, with 14 bases remaining between them. From germline, CDR1 is SQVTM and CDR2 ANQGSEA. The CDR3: CSLRSGSSYNEQFF. The CDR3, as DNA: TGCAGCTTACGTAGCGGTAGCTCCTACAATGAGCAGTTCTTC.

Ten or more counts support this clonotype. The chain combines TRBV19 with TRBJ2-2; the D is unclear. The CDR3 loop spans 15 amino acids. Trimming removed 7 bases at V and 1 base at J, with 13 bases between. CDR1 and CDR2 (germline): LNHDA, SQIVND (reference sequence). The CDR3 DNA sequence: TGTGCCAGTAATGAGGCGTATCAGAACACCGGGGAGCTGTTTTTT. Translation: CASNEAYQNTGELFF.

The chain has TRBV6-5 and TRBJ2-7; D may be TRBD1 or TRBD2 (5 bases each). The V and J ends lost 5 bases and 0 bases respectively, with 11 bases between them. The CDR3 extends over 14 amino acids. CDR1 is MNHEY and CDR2 is SVGAGI in the germline V gene. CDR3 sequence reads: CASSGGPNSYEQYF. The CDR3 coding sequence is TGTGCCAGCAGTGGGGGACCTAACTCCTACGAGCAGTACTTC.

This chain joins TRBV3-1 and TRBJ1-2, with D possibly being TRBD1 (5 bases). Germline V gives CDR1 LGHDT, CDR2 YNNKEL (reference sequence). V lost 3 bases and J lost 2, with 28 bases in between. CDR3 length: 20 amino acids. The CDR3 loop reads CASSHSIRQTAPGGNYGYTF. The DNA for the CDR3 is TGTGCCAGCAGCCACAGCATACGACAGACCGCCCCCGGGGGGAACTATGGCTACACCTTC.